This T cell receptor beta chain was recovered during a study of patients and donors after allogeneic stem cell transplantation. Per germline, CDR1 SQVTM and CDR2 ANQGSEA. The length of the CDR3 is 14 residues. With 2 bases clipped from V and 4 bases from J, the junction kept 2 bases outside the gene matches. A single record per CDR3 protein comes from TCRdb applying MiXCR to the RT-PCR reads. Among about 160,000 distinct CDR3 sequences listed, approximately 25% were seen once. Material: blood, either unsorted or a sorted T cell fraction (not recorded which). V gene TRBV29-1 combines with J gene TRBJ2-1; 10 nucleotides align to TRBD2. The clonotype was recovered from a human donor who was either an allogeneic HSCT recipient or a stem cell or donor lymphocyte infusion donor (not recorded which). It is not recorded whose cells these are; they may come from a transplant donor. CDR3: CSVELAGVYNEQFF. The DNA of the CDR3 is TGCAGCGTTGAACTAGCGGGAGTTTACAATGAGCAGTTCTTC.